This is a list of T cell receptor beta chains from one sample in a study of cytomegalovirus exposure and HLA in healthy donors. The protocol was immunoSEQ multiplex PCR, while the TCRdb copy is restricted to in-frame clones and leaves out a portion. The repertoire holds over 90,000 clones, with around 78% as singletons. The sample comprised PBMCs. The source of these receptors is a middle-aged man in good health and CMV-seronegative. CDR3s include the opening cysteine and the closing phenylalanine or tryptophan.

TRBJ1-1 TRBV4-1 CASSHLGRTSLTEAFF
TRBJ1-1 TRBV2 CASSGQGGTEAFF
TRBJ1-1 TRBV20-1 CSASVSNGAFF
TRBJ1-1 TRBV27 CASREPGQGEAFF
TRBJ1-2 TRBV5-4 CASSNAGGFGYTF
TRBJ2-5 TRBV5-1 CASSLEAEETQYF
TRBJ1-6 TRBV5-1 CASSLEVSGPLHF
TRBJ1-5 TRBV29-1 CSVDGGIAGQPQHF
TRBJ2-5 TRBV6-5 CASSALGQGSETQYF
TRBJ2-3 TRBV19 CASSITTDTQYF
TRBJ1-3 TRBV5-1 CASSFTAPQTGSSGNTIYF
TRBJ1-4 TRBV5-8 CASSWTGSQINEKLFF
TRBJ1-3 TRBV7-3 CASSKNRGPGNTIYF
TRBJ1-4 TRBV4-3 CASSQGETVHNEKLFF
TRBJ1-3 TRBV19 CASSITSEGSGNTIYF
TRBJ2-7 TRBV7-9 CASGDRGRSYEQYF
TRBJ1-1 TRBV10-3 CAISGTVNTEAFF
TRBJ2-1 TRBV20-1 CSASQSNEQFF
TRBJ2-7 TRBV2 CASSSTRERDYEQYF
TRBJ1-2 TRBV7-2 CASSISGYGYTF
TRBJ1-4 TRBV4-3 CASSQGPGDEKLFF
TRBJ2-7 TRBV13 CASSFRGGHWAGEQYF
TRBJ2-1 TRBV19 CASSPRAGGVEQFF
TRBJ1-3 TRBV9 CASSVGDRGQRNTIYF
TRBJ2-2 TRBV7-6 CASSLRPQGAGTGELFF
TRBJ1-1 TRBV5-1 CASSIPGQINVNTEAFF
TRBJ1-5 TRBV19 CASSITGKRDQPQHF
TRBJ2-2 TRBV4-3 CASSSRGGRTGELFF
TRBJ2-3 TRBV29-1 CSVGTAHSTDTQYF
TRBJ1-4 TRBV6-6 CASSYAQGWEKLFF
TRBJ1-2 TRBV19 CASNLWQGAHGYTF
TRBJ2-7 TRBV29-1 CSVGSRTGSYEQYF
TRBJ2-7 TRBV9 CASGRQATSSYEQYF
TRBJ1-5 TRBV19 CASSPGASNQPQHF
TRBJ1-6 TRBV19 CASSIGGDNSPLHF
TRBJ2-4 TRBV18 CASSPRGGNIQYF
TRBJ2-1 TRBV19 CASSISGGLYNEQFF
TRBJ1-6 TRBV7-3 CASSFTGARSPLHF
TRBJ1-3 TRBV30 CAWSFNRQGPVYF
TRBJ2-2 TRBV29-1 CSVETWTGGDTGELFF